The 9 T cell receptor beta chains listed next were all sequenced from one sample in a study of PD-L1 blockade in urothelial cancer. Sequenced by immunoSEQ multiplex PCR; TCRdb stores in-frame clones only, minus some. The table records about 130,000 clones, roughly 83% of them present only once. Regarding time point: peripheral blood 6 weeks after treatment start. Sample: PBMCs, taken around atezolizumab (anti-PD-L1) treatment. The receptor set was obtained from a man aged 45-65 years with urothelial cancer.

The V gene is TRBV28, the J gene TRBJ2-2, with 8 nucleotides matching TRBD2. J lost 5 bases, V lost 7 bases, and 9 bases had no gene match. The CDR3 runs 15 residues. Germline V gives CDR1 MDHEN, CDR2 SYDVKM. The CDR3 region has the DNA TGTGCCAGCAACAACTTACTAGCGGAAACCGGGGAGCTGTTTTTT. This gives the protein CASNNLLAETGELFF.

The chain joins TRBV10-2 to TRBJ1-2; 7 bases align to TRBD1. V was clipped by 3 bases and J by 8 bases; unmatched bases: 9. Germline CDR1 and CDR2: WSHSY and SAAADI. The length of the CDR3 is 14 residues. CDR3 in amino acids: CASSDVGQVGGYTF. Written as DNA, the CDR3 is TGCGCCAGCAGTGACGTCGGACAGGTCGGCGGCTACACCTTC.

The CDR3 loop is CASSRLAGPYNEQFF. The CDR3 DNA reads TGTGCCAGCAGCCGGCTAGCGGGACCCTACAATGAGCAGTTCTTC. The chain uses TRBV4-2 and TRBJ2-1; 9 bases are a match to TRBD2. Germline-derived CDR1 and CDR2 are LGHNA and YNFKEQ. Unmatched junction bases numbered 3, after V lost 4 bases and J lost 2 bases. The CDR3 is 15 residues long.

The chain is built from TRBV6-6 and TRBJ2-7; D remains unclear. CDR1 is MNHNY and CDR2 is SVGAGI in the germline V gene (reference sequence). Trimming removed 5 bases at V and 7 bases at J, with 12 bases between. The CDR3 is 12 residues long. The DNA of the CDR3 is TGTGCCAGCAGTACCACTCAGGTAGAGCAGTACTTC. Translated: CASSTTQVEQYF.

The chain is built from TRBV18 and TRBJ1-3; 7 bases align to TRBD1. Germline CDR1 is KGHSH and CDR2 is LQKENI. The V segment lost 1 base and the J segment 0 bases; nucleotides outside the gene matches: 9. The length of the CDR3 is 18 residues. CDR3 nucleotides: TGTGCCAGCTCACCACGAAGGGGGGACAGATCCTCTGGAAACACCATATATTTT. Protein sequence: CASSPRRGDRSSGNTIYF.

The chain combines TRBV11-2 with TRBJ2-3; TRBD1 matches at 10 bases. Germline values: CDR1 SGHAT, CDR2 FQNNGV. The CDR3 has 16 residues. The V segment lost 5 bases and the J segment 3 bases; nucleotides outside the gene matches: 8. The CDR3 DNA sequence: TGTGCCAGCAGCAGGACAGGGGGAGGAATTACAGATACGCAGTATTTT. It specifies CASSRTGGGITDTQYF.

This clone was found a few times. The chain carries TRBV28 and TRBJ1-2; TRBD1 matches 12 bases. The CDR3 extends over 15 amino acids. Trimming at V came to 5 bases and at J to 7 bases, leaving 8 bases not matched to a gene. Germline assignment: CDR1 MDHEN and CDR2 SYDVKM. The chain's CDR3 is CASSATGQGAVGYTF. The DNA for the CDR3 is TGTGCCAGCAGTGCTACGGGACAGGGGGCTGTTGGCTACACCTTC.

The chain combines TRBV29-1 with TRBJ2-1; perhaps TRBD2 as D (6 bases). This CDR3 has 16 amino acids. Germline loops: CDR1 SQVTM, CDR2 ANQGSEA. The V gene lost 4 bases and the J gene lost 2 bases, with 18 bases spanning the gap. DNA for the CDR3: TGCAGCGTTGGACCCGGCGGGGCGGTAACCTACAATGAGCAGTTCTTC. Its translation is CSVGPGGAVTYNEQFF.

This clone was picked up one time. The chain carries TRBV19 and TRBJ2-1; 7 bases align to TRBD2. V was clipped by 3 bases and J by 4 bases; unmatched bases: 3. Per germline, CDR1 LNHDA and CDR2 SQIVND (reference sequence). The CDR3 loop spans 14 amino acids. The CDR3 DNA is TGTGCCAGTAGTATGGGGACTATGTACAATGAGCAGTTCTTC. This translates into CASSMGTMYNEQFF.